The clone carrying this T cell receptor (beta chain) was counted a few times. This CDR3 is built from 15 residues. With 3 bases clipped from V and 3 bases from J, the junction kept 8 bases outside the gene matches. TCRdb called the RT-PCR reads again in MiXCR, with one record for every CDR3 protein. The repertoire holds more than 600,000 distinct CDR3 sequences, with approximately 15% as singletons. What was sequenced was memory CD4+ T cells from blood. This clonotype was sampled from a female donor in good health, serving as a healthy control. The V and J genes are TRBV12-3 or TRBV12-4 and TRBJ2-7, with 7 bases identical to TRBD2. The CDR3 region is CASSLMAGVGYEQYF. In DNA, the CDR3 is TGTGCCAGCAGTTTGATGGCGGGAGTAGGCTACGAGCAGTACTTC.